Listed below are T cell receptor beta chains from one sample, sequenced in a study of CD8+ T cells in alopecia areata. Libraries were prepared by immunoSEQ multiplex PCR; TCRdb keeps only in-frame clonotypes and omits some of them. The repertoire has about 180,000 clones, 40% to 65% of them found once; the top ten carry roughly 10%. Source: CD8+ T cells sorted from blood, taken at week 24, from a patient treated with tofacitinib. Receptors originate from a human donor with alopecia areata. The CDR3 runs from the conserved cysteine through the conserved F or W. The D gene is left open where the match is weak. Clone size is given for some rows only: seen once, a few or many times, or a class if the clone is expanded.

abundance | j_gene | v_gene | d_gene | CDR3nt | CDR3aa
- | TRBJ2-1 | TRBV5-1 | TRBD1 | TGCGCCAGCAGCCATCAGGGGGCGTCGGATGAGCAGTTCTTC | CASSHQGASDEQFF
- | TRBJ1-1 | TRBV5-6 | TRBD1 | TGTGCCAGCAGACCCGGGACAGGTACTGAAGCTTTCTTT | CASRPGTGTEAFF
- | TRBJ2-2 | TRBV5-1 | - | TGCGCCAGCAGTCCGGGGAAGGGTACCGGGGAGCTGTTTTTT | CASSPGKGTGELFF
- | TRBJ2-3 | TRBV6-5 | - | TGTGCCAGCAACCCCCGGAACAGGCCTCCAGATACGCAGTATTTT | CASNPRNRPPDTQYF
- | TRBJ1-2 | TRBV19 | - | TGTGCCAGTAGTATTCGGGAGTATGGCTACACCTTC | CASSIREYGYTF
- | TRBJ1-2 | TRBV30 | - | TGTGCCTGGAGTGGGGGGACTTATGGCTACACCTTC | CAWSGGTYGYTF
- | TRBJ1-1 | TRBV4-1 | - | TGCGCCAGCAGCCAAGACCCCAGTGGCACTGAAGCTTTCTTT | CASSQDPSGTEAFF
few | TRBJ1-1 | TRBV30 | - | TGTGCCTGGACCCCTCGAGTGGCCACTGAAGCTTTCTTT | CAWTPRVATEAFF
- | TRBJ2-1 | TRBV4-3 | - | TGCGCCAGCAGCCAAGCCGGGGGCAGTGAGCAGTTCTTC | CASSQAGGSEQFF
- | TRBJ2-2 | TRBV6-5 | - | TGTGCCAGCAGTTACGGGGTGGCCGGGGAGCTGTTTTTT | CASSYGVAGELFF
- | TRBJ2-3 | TRBV9 | - | TGTGCCAGCAGCGGGGGAGGTGGAGATACGCAGTATTTT | CASSGGGGDTQYF
- | TRBJ1-6 | TRBV27 | - | TGTGCCAGCAGGGAAGCGGGGGGAAATTCACCCCTCCACTTT | CASREAGGNSPLHF
- | TRBJ2-2 | TRBV7-3 | TRBD1 | TGTGCCAGCAGCCCCTCGGACAGGGGTTCTTCCGGGGAGCTGTTTTTT | CASSPSDRGSSGELFF
few | TRBJ2-1 | TRBV2 | - | TGTGCCAGCAGTGGGTTGGGTAGGGATGAGCAGTTCTTC | CASSGLGRDEQFF
- | TRBJ1-2 | TRBV29-1 | - | TGCAGCGTTGTTATCCGTCAAGGCTACACCTTC | CSVVIRQGYTF